The TCR beta chain described here comes from a study of cytomegalovirus exposure and HLA in healthy donors (dated by TCRdb to about 2017). Describing the broader study: A later analysis indicated that the 90 to 150 validation repertoires were generated on the platform also employed for the 700 or so repertoires of the first cohort. The aim of the study was to test whether cataloging public T cell receptors could identify signatures of past pathogen exposure. A separate validation cohort of roughly 130 different subjects was used in addition to the approximately 700-subject first cohort. To predict cytomegalovirus infection status, the study brought together high-throughput TCR immunosequencing, statistical association of individual TCRs with disease status, and machine learning.

Comments on this clone: Its cognate antigen has yet to be identified. No base-level quality is on record; no much larger clone is a single base apart.

Compared with germline, V lacks 3 bases and J lacks 4 bases; bases without a gene match: 6. From the cysteine through the phenylalanine, the CDR3 covers 15 amino acids. Only the CDR3 region is kept as DNA, spanning 45 bases read in frame from base 1. CDR1 SGHTA and CDR2 FQGNSA were looked up in the germline V gene. The study at large found these results: In the study, around 160 TCR beta chains were listed as associated with cytomegalovirus. In vitro tests confirmed that a few of the cytomegalovirus-associated TCR beta chains recognize cytomegalovirus antigens. Most TCR sequences were seen in very few donors, while some public TCRs were found in many individuals. The validation cohort had no HLA typing available for a later analysis, so co-occurrence within that cohort was assessed over all 120 or so repertoires. It was suggested by the authors that the approach could potentially be generalized to other disease states and immunological phenotypes. Subsequent analysis determined that TCRs grouped into clusters in the first cohort also showed a tendency toward co-occurrence across the 130 or so validation repertoires, and about 94% of cluster scores exceeded 0. The classifier was reported to diagnose cytomegalovirus status with high specificity and sensitivity in both the original cohort and the validation cohort.

The library was made by the immunoSEQ multiplex PCR assay. The study's processing was this. A statistical classification framework was developed to diagnose cytomegalovirus status using the catalog of TCR beta chain sequences. TCRdb provides this immuneACCESS table in a form limited to in-frame rearrangements. Some clones are lacking; in checked studies, under half of them reflect an unresolved V gene, and why the rest are absent is not known. D and trimming were read from the DNA, whereas the V and J calls and clone size are those reported in that table. Within this sample are 100,000 to 120,000 clones, with about 85% of them counted one time only. Over 2.5% of the sample is held by the ten biggest clonotypes. Donors formed part of the validation cohort, which comprised 120 subjects and was distinct from the first cohort of under 800 subjects.

Recombination linked TRBV7-2 to TRBJ2-5; 9 bases in the middle match TRBD1. Source material: PBMCs. This clonotype was sampled from a woman aged 18-30 years in good health and CMV-seronegative. The DNA sequence follows: TGTGCCAGCAGCTTCCGACAGGGGGTAATAGAGACCCAGTACTTC. It specifies CASSFRQGVIETQYF.